This entry describes one T cell receptor beta chain. Its antigen is unidentified. The sample is drawn from a study of OX40 agonist ivuxolimab in advanced cancers. General study points: With doses of 0.1 to 3.0 mg/kg, CD4+ and CD8+ blood T cells had undergone clonal expansion by week 6.

Germline CDR1 SNHLY, CDR2 FYNNEI. V lost 6 bases to trimming and J lost 1 base, with 16 bases between them. This CDR3 region has 16 residues. Libraries were prepared by immunoSEQ multiplex PCR; TCRdb keeps only in-frame clonotypes and omits some of them. The sample yields some 11,000 clones, around 70% seen once. The source is an adult with an advanced solid tumor such as melanoma, head and neck, liver or kidney cancer. The chain employs TRBV2 and TRBJ1-5; no firm D call. The source was CD4+ or CD8+ T cells sorted from blood, collected in a trial of the OX40 agonist ivuxolimab. The CDR3 is CASSLPREGSNQPQHF. The CDR3, as DNA: TGTGCCAGCAGCCTCCCGAGGGAGGGAAGCAATCAGCCCCAGCATTTT. The full variable domain, completed using reference TRBV2 and TRBJ1-5, is EPEVTQTPSHQVTQMGQEVILRCVPISNHLYFYWYRQILGQKVEFLVSFYNNEISEKSEIFDDQFSVERPDGSNFTLKIRSTKLEDSAMYFCASSLPREGSNQPQHFGDGTRLSIL.